These 15 T cell receptor beta chains came from one sample sequenced in a study of graft-versus-host responses after intestinal transplantation (dated by TCRdb to about 2021). Receptor libraries were prepared by the immunoSEQ multiplex PCR assay. The immuneACCESS repertoire file appears here via TCRdb, limited to in-frame rearrangements. These files lack a portion of the clones; in checked studies, under half of the deficit traces to unresolved V genes, and the cause of the others is not known. This sample gives about 47,000 clones in total; 85% to 95% of them show up just once. Approximately 0.2% of the sample is held by the ten biggest clonotypes. The antigens for these receptors are not known. This sample's time point label indicates: cells obtained before transplantation from donor or recipient. Specimen: unstimulated CD8+ T cells sorted from spleen or lymph node cells, collected before transplant. The receptors originated from a human donor who was the organ donor for an intestinal transplant.

The rearrangement joins TRBV27 to TRBJ2-7, with D unclear. Deletions cut 3 bases from V and 3 bases from J, with 9 bases between. The CDR3 spans 13 residues. Germline-derived CDR1 and CDR2 are MNHEY and SMNVEV (reference sequence). Written as DNA, the CDR3 is TGTGCCAGCAGTTTTGGCCGGTTCTACGAGCAGTACTTC. It specifies CASSFGRFYEQYF.

The rearrangement uses TRBV19 and TRBJ2-1; D possibly corresponds to TRBD2 (6 bases). There are 18 residues in the CDR3. V lost 5 bases and J lost 0, with 20 bases in between. Germline V lookup: CDR1 LNHDA, CDR2 SQIVND (reference sequence). The CDR3 sequence: CASSPIDASAPSYNEQFF. CDR3 DNA: TGTGCCAGTAGTCCGATAGATGCTAGCGCCCCCTCCTACAATGAGCAGTTCTTC.

The chain employs TRBV7-2 and TRBJ1-1; unclear D gene. CDR1 and CDR2 (germline): SGHTA, FQGNSA. This CDR3 has 13 amino acids. V lost 5 bases and J lost 4, with 11 bases in between. CDR3 bases: TGTGCCAGCAGCCCCATGGGTGGCACTGAAGCTTTCTTT. It specifies CASSPMGGTEAFF.

This clone was counted between two and nine times. This chain uses TRBV2 with TRBJ1-4; 8 nucleotides line up with TRBD1. Germline V CDR1 and CDR2: SNHLY, FYNNEI. The junction had 7 bases not matched to a gene; V was cut back by 3 bases and J by 7 bases. The CDR3 contains 15 residues. The CDR3 protein is CASSDLYRGSEKLFF. For the CDR3, the DNA is TGTGCCAGCAGTGACCTCTACAGGGGGAGTGAAAAACTGTTTTTT. The variable domain in full, with the rest retrieved from reference TRBV2 and TRBJ1-4, is EPEVTQTPSHQVTQMGQEVILRCVPISNHLYFYWYRQILGQKVEFLVSFYNNEISEKSEIFDDQFSVERPDGSNFTLKIRSTKLEDSAMYFCASSDLYRGSEKLFFGSGTQLSVL.

The V call is TRBV28, the J call TRBJ2-3, with D possibly matching TRBD1 (6 bases). Trimming stripped 7 bases from V and 0 bases from J, with 14 bases between. The CDR3 has 15 residues. The germline gives CDR1 MDHEN, CDR2 SYDVKM. CDR3 nucleotide sequence: TGTGCCAGCACTGAAGGACAGATTAGCACAGATACGCAGTATTTT. Residues: CASTEGQISTDTQYF.

The V call is TRBV13, the J call TRBJ2-7; a possible D gene is TRBD2 (5 bases). The CDR3 sequence is 15 residues long. Germline CDR1 reads PRHDT; CDR2 reads FYEKMQ (reference sequence). V was trimmed by 5 bases and J by 3 bases, leaving 17 bases between them. The DNA of the CDR3 is TGTGCCAGCAGCACTCGGAGAGGGTCTAACTACGAGCAGTACTTC. Its translation: CASSTRRGSNYEQYF.

In this sample, this clone turned up once. This chain connects TRBV4-3 to TRBJ2-5; no reliable D call. Trimming took off 0 bases at V and 9 bases at J, with 14 bases between the two ends. The CDR3 has 14 amino acids. The germline V gene has CDR1 LGHNA and CDR2 YSLEER. CDR3 sequence (DNA): TGCGCCAGCAGCCAAGATCCCGTCCTGGGTCCCCAGTACTTC. Translation gives CASSQDPVLGPQYF.

The chain recombines TRBV6-6 with TRBJ2-5; a possible D gene is TRBD1 (7 bases). Germline lookup yields CDR1 MNHNY and CDR2 SVGAGI (reference sequence). The V end lost 2 bases, the J end lost 7 bases, and 20 bases lay between the germline ends. The CDR3 loop spans 16 amino acids. Written as DNA, the CDR3 is TGTGCCAGCAGTTACGGTCAGGGGGGCCCCCGCGGGACCCAGTACTTC. Protein sequence: CASSYGQGGPRGTQYF.

This chain links TRBV14 with TRBJ2-7; TRBD2 aligns across 10 bases. Germline V lookup: CDR1 SGHDN, CDR2 FVKESK. The CDR3 consists of 15 residues. V was clipped by 1 base and J by 4 bases; unmatched bases: 4. CDR3 amino acids: CASSQALAGAYEQYF. As DNA, the CDR3 is TGTGCCAGCAGCCAAGCCCTAGCGGGGGCTTACGAGCAGTACTTC.

The sample holds one count of this clone. V is TRBV30 and J is TRBJ1-2, with D possibly TRBD1 on 6 matching bases. This CDR3 has 14 amino acids. The germline V gene has CDR1 GTSNPN and CDR2 SVGIG (reference sequence). The V and J ends lost 2 bases and 9 bases respectively, with 19 bases between them. CDR3 coding DNA: TGTGCCTGGAGTAACCCCAACAGGGACGGGAGCTACACCTTC. This gives the protein CAWSNPNRDGSYTF.

This clone was seen more than once but under ten times. The chain has TRBV28 and TRBJ2-7; D unclear. Looked up from germline, CDR1 is MDHEN and CDR2 is SYDVKM. Trimming took off 6 bases at V and 0 bases at J, with 3 bases between the two ends. The CDR3 runs 11 residues. The CDR3 coding sequence is TGTGCCAGCAGCCACTCCTACGAGCAGTACTTC. Protein product: CASSHSYEQYF.

The chain carries TRBV19 and TRBJ1-6; 10 nucleotides agree with TRBD1. Germline V gene lookup returns CDR1 LNHDA and CDR2 SQIVND (reference sequence). V was pared by 4 bases and J by 4 bases, with 7 bases of the junction left unmatched. This CDR3 has 17 amino acids. CDR3 in amino acids: CASSSPRTGGYNSPLHF. CDR3 nucleotide sequence: TGTGCCAGTAGTAGCCCCCGGACAGGGGGATATAATTCACCCCTCCACTTT.

The CDR3 loop reads CATSRSRGSLETQYF. In DNA form, the CDR3 reads TGTGCCACCAGCAGGTCCCGAGGGTCCCTAGAGACCCAGTACTTC. The genes are TRBV15 and TRBJ2-5; the D gene is possibly TRBD2 (5 bases). Looked up from germline, CDR1 is LNHNV and CDR2 is YYDKDF (reference sequence). CDR3 length equals 15 residues. V was clipped by 3 bases and J by 4 bases, with 15 bases between them.

The V and J genes are TRBV23-1 and TRBJ2-7; D gene unclear. TRBV23-1 is an ORF; its function is uncertain. CDR3 length: 12 residues. The V gene lost 4 bases and the J gene lost 6 bases, with 10 bases spanning the gap. CDR3 loop: CASSRVVGEQYF. The CDR3 coding sequence is TGCGCCAGCAGTCGGGTAGTAGGCGAGCAGTACTTC.

The V gene is TRBV4-1, the J gene TRBJ2-2; D unresolved. CDR3 length equals 16 residues. The germline V gene has CDR1 MGHRA and CDR2 YSYEKL. V dropped 0 bases and J dropped 6 bases, with 14 bases sitting between them. In nucleotides, the CDR3 is TGCGCCAGCAGCCAAGATGGCCCTAGGTTCCCCGGGGAGCTGTTTTTT. Translation: CASSQDGPRFPGELFF.